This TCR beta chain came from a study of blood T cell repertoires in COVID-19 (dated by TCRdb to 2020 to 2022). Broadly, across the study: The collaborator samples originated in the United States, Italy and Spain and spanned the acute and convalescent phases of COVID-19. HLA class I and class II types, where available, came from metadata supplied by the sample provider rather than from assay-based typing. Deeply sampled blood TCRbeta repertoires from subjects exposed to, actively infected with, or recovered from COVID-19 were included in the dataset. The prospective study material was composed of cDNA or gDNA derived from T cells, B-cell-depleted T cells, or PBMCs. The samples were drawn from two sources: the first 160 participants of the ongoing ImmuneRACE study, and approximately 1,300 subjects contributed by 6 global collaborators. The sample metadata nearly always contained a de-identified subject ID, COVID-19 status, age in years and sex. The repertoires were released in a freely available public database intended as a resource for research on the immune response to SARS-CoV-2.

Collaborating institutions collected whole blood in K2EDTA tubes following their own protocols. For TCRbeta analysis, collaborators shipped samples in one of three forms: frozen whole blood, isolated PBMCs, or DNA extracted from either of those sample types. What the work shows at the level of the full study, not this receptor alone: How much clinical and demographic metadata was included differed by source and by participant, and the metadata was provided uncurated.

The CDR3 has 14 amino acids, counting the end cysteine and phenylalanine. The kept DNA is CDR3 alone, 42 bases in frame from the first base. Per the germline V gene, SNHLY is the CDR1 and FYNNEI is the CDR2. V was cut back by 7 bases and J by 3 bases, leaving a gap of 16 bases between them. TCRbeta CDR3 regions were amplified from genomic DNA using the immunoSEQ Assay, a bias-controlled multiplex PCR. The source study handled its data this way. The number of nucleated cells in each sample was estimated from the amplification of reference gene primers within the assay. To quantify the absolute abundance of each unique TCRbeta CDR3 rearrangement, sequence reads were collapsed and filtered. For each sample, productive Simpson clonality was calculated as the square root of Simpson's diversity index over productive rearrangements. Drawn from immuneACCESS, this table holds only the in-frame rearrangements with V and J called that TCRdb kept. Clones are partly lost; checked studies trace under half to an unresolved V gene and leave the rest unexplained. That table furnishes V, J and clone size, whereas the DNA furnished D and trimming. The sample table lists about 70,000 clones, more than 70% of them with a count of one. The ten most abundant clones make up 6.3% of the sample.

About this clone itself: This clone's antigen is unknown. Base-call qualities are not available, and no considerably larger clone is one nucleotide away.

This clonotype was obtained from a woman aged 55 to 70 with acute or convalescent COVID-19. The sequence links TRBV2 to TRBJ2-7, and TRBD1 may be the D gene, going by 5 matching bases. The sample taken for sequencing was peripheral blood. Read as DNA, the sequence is TGTGCCAGCACGTCGATGCAGGGCCACTACGAGCAGTACTTC. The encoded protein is CASTSMQGHYEQYF.